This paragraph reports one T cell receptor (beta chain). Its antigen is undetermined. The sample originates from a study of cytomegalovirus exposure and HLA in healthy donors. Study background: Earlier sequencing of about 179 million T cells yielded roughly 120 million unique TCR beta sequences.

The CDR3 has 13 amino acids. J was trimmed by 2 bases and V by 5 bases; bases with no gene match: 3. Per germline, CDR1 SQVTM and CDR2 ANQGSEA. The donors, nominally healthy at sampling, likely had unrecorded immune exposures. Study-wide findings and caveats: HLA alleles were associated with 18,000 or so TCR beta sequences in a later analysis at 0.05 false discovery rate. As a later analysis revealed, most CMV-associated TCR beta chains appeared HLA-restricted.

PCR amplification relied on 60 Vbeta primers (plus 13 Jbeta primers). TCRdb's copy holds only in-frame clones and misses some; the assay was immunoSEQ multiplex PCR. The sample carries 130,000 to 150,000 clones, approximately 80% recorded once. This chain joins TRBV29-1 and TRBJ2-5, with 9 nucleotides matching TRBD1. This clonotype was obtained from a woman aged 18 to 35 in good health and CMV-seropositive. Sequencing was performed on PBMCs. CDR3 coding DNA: TGCAGCGTTCGGGACAGGGCGCAAGAGACCCAGTACTTC. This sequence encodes CSVRDRAQETQYF.